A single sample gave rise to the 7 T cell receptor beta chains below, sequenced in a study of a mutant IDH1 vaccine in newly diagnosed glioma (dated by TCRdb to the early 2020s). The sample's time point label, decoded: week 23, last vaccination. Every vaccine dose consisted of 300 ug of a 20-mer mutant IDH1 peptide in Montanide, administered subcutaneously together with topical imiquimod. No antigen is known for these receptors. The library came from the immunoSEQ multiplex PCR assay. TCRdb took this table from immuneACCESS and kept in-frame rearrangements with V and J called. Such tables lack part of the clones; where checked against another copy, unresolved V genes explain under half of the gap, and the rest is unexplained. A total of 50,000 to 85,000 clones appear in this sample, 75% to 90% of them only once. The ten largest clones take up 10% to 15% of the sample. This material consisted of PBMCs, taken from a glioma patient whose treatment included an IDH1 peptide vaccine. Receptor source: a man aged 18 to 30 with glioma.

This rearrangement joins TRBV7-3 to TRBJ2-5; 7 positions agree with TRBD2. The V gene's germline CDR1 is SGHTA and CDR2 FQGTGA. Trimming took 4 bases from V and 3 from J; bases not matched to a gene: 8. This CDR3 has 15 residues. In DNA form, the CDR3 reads TGTGCCAGCAGCTCTCCGGGTGGGAGGGAAGAGACCCAGTACTTC. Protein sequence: CASSSPGGREETQYF.

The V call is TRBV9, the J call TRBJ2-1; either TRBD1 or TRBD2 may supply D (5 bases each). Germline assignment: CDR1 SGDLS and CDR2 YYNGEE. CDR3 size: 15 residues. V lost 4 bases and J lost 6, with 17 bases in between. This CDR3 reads CASSLSGAPGNEQFF. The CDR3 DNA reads TGTGCCAGCAGCTTATCCGGGGCACCGGGCAATGAGCAGTTCTTC. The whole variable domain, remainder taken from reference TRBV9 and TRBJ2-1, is DSGVTQTPKHLITATGQRVTLRCSPRSGDLSVYWYQQSLDQGLQFLIQYYNGEERAKGNILERFSAQQFPDLHSELNLSSLELGDSALYFCASSLSGAPGNEQFFGPGTRLTVL.

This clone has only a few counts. In nucleotides, the CDR3 is TGTGCCAGCAGCCCACCTGTGGGACGGGCATTCACTGAAGCTTTCTTT. It encodes CASSPPVGRAFTEAFF. This chain uses TRBV7-9 with TRBJ1-1, with D tentatively TRBD1 (5 bases). The CDR3 has 16 amino acids. Germline lookup yields CDR1 SEHNR and CDR2 FQNEAQ (reference sequence). V lost 5 bases, J lost 4 bases, and 20 bases lay in between.

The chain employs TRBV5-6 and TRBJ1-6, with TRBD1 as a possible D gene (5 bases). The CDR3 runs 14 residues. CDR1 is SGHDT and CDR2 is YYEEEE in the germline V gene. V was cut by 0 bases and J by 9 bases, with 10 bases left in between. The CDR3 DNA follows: TGTGCCAGCAGCTTGGGGGGGTTGGGTTCACCCCTCCACTTT. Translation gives CASSLGGLGSPLHF.

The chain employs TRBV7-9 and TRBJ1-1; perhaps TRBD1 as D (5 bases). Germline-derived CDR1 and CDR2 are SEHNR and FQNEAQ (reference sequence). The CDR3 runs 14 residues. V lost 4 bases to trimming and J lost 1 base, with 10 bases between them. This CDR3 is CASSWGDGNTEAFF. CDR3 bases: TGTGCCAGCAGCTGGGGGGACGGGAACACTGAAGCTTTCTTT.

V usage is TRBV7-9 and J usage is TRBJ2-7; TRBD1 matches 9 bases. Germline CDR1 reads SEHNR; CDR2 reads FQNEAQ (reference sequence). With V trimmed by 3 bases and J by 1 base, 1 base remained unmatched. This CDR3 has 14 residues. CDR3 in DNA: TGTGCCAGCAGCTTGACAGGGGGTTCCTACGAGCAGTACTTC. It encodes CASSLTGGSYEQYF.

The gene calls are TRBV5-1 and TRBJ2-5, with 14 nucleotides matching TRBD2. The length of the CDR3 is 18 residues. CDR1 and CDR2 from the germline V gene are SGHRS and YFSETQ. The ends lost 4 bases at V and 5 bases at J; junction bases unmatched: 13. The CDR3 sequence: CASSVGLAGAKRVETQYF. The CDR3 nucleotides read TGCGCCAGCAGCGTGGGACTAGCGGGAGCCAAACGGGTCGAGACCCAGTACTTC.